The clone carrying this T cell receptor beta chain is termed large. Its target is unknown. Repertoires were generated with immunoSEQ multiplex PCR, while TCRdb's copy carries only in-frame clones and drops some. This sample has around 1,800 clones, with around a third found just once. This sample was taken from a study of T cells in localized non-small cell lung cancer. Findings and limits, study-wide: Heterogeneity is still possible, as just one tumor region was sequenced.

CDR3 size: 15 residues. Per the germline V gene, CDR1 is MNHNS and CDR2 is SASEGT. J was trimmed by 3 bases and V by 1 base; bases with no gene match: 3. This specimen consisted of lung tumor tissue, obtained before any cancer treatment. The V gene is TRBV6-1, the J gene TRBJ2-7; 10 bases map to TRBD2. This clonotype was obtained from a female donor at least 60 years old with stage I lung adenocarcinoma. The CDR3 reads CASSEEASGSYEQYF. CDR3 nucleotide sequence: TGTGCCAGCAGTGAAGAGGCTAGCGGGAGCTACGAGCAGTACTTC.